The entry below gives a single T cell receptor beta chain sequence along with its context. The primer mix had 60 Vbeta and 13 Jbeta primers. The repertoire was sequenced with immunoSEQ multiplex PCR; TCRdb's copy has only in-frame clones and lacks some. The sample shows fewer than 250,000 clones, 60% to 80% of them seen only once. The sample comes from a study of cytomegalovirus exposure and HLA in healthy donors. Study in general: The study placed about 81% of its approximately 360 genotyped donors in the Caucasian-associated ancestry cluster.

With 3 bases clipped from V and 2 bases from J, the junction kept 8 bases outside the gene matches. Per the germline V gene, CDR1 is LNHDA and CDR2 is SQIVND (reference sequence). There are 16 residues in the CDR3. This clonotype was sampled from a male donor in good health and CMV-seronegative. Input material: PBMCs. The genes are TRBV19 and TRBJ1-1, with 8 bases that match TRBD1. CDR3 sequence: CASSIMGGQANTEAFF. The CDR3 nucleotides read TGTGCCAGTAGTATTATGGGGGGACAGGCCAACACTGAAGCTTTCTTT.